Listed below are T cell receptor beta chains from one sample, sequenced in a study of T-cell reconstitution after alpha-beta-depleted transplantation in children. TCRdb used MiXCR to reprocess the PCR reads, holding one entry per CDR3 protein. The table includes around 250,000 distinct CDR3 sequences, roughly 7.7% detected once. The sequences come from PBMCs, mostly from graft donor cells, collected 180 days after TCRalphabeta/CD19-depleted stem cell transplant. The receptors were sampled from a male patient between 5 and 17 years old who had a stem cell transplant for acute lymphoblastic leukemia, so the T cells may come from the graft donor. CDR3s include the opening cysteine and the closing phenylalanine or tryptophan. A D gene is named only where the DNA matches it firmly. The size entry is marked missing in some rows and otherwise reads once, few, many or a size class.

length: 14
J: TRBJ1-3
V: TRBV7-8
size: -
D: -
CDR3: CASSLMGSGNTIYF
DNA: TGTGCCAGCAGCTTAATGGGGTCCGGAAACACCATATATTTT

length: 13
J: TRBJ2-7
V: TRBV7-2
size: many
D: -
CDR3: CASSLGRGYEQYF
DNA: TGTGCCAGCAGCTTAGGCAGGGGCTACGAGCAGTACTTC

length: 15
J: TRBJ2-4
V: TRBV11-1
size: many
D: TRBD1
CDR3: CASSLLGDSKNIQYF
DNA: TGTGCCAGCAGCTTATTGGGGGACAGCAAAAACATTCAGTACTTC

length: 16
J: TRBJ2-3
V: TRBV11-1
size: few
D: TRBD1
CDR3: CASSPPGQVYLDTQYF
DNA: TGTGCCAGCAGCCCGCCGGGACAGGTTTATCTTGATACGCAGTATTTT

length: 15
J: TRBJ2-2
V: TRBV23-1
size: -
D: -
CDR3: CASSPERTNTGELFF
DNA: TGCGCCAGCAGTCCGGAAAGGACTAACACCGGGGAGCTGTTTTTT

length: 17
J: TRBJ2-6
V: TRBV9
size: many
D: TRBD1
CDR3: CASSVVGTGTGANVLTF
DNA: TGTGCCAGCAGCGTAGTGGGGACAGGGACTGGGGCCAACGTCCTGACTTTC

length: 17
J: TRBJ2-3
V: TRBV4-2
size: many
D: TRBD2
CDR3: CASSQERAGGPEDTQYF
DNA: TGTGCCAGCAGCCAAGAACGGGCGGGAGGGCCAGAAGATACGCAGTATTTT

length: 11
J: TRBJ2-3
V: TRBV3-1
size: many
D: -
CDR3: CSTATRDTQYF
DNA: TGTTCTACCGCGACTAGAGATACGCAGTATTTT

length: 16
J: TRBJ2-3
V: TRBV24-1
size: -
D: TRBD2
CDR3: CATRDSGREPADTQYF
DNA: TGTGCCACCAGGGATAGCGGGAGGGAGCCGGCAGATACGCAGTATTTT

length: 13
J: TRBJ2-3
V: TRBV20-1
size: many
D: -
CDR3: CSAILTITDTQYF
DNA: TGCAGTGCTATCCTAACGATCACAGATACGCAGTATTTT

length: 15
J: TRBJ2-1
V: TRBV7-9
size: few
D: -
CDR3: CASSIGTGSYNEQFF
DNA: TGTGCCAGCAGCATTGGGACTGGCTCCTACAATGAGCAGTTCTTC

length: 17
J: TRBJ1-5
V: TRBV3-1
size: many
D: -
CDR3: CASSQSRWGAPNQPQHF
DNA: TGTGCCAGCAGCCAATCCCGGTGGGGGGCTCCCAATCAGCCCCAGCATTTT

length: 15
J: TRBJ1-2
V: TRBV6-1
size: many
D: -
CDR3: CATKATRRGDYGYTF
DNA: TGTGCCACCAAGGCGACACGGAGGGGAGACTATGGCTACACCTTC

length: 18
J: TRBJ2-7
V: TRBV9
size: many
D: TRBD2
CDR3: CASSDAPGGVAGGLVQYF
DNA: TGTGCCAGCAGCGATGCCCCCGGTGGAGTAGCGGGGGGGTTGGTGCAGTACTTC

length: 13
J: TRBJ2-5
V: TRBV7-9
size: many
D: -
CDR3: CASIPRQVETQYF
DNA: TGTGCCAGCATCCCCCGGCAGGTGGAGACCCAGTACTTC

length: 15
J: TRBJ2-7
V: TRBV5-1
size: many
D: -
CDR3: CASSLAPTGRNEQYF
DNA: TGCGCCAGCAGCTTGGCCCCCACAGGGAGGAACGAGCAGTACTTC

length: 15
J: TRBJ2-1
V: TRBV5-4
size: few
D: TRBD2
CDR3: CASSFATSGGNEQFF
DNA: TGTGCCAGCAGCTTTGCAACTAGCGGGGGCAATGAGCAGTTCTTC